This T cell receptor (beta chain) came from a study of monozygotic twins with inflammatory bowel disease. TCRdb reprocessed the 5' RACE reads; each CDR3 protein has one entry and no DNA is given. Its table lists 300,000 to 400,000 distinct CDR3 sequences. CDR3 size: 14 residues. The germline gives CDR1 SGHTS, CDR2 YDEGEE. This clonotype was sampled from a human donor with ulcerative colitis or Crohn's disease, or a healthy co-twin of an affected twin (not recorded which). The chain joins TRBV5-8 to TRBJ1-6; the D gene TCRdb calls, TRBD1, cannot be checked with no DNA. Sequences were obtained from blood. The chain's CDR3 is CASNLGDRGSPLHF.